In its sample, the clone carrying this TCR beta chain was seen a few times. 60 Vbeta and 13 Jbeta primers were used in PCR. Repertoires were generated with immunoSEQ multiplex PCR, while TCRdb's copy carries only in-frame clones and drops some. The profile shows some 110,000 clones, just over 65% of them singletons. Germline loops: CDR1 SGHAT, CDR2 FQNNGV. The V gene lost 1 base and the J gene lost 4 bases, with 13 bases spanning the gap. The CDR3 spans 15 residues. The data were taken from a study of cytomegalovirus exposure and HLA in healthy donors. This clonotype originated in a man younger than 30 in good health and CMV-seronegative. Sequenced sample: PBMCs. The V call is TRBV11-2, the J call TRBJ2-5; D remains ambiguous. Here the CDR3 reads CASSLGQTRGETQYF. DNA for the CDR3: TGTGCCAGCAGCTTAGGCCAGACCCGAGGAGAGACCCAGTACTTC.